The 21 T cell receptor beta chains in this list originate from one sample, sequenced in a study of Ad26.COV2.S vaccination and SARS-CoV-2 variants. Treatment in this sample: some 20 received Ad26.COV2.S at low or high dose, single or two shots; 5 received placebo; per-sample allocation not given. Sampling was performed 63 days after the first vaccine or placebo injection. Assay: immunoSEQ multiplex PCR; the TCRdb copy retains only in-frame clones and omits some. The data show about 250,000 clones, around nine tenths seen once. Here the sequenced sample was peripheral blood, taken in a trial of Ad26.COV2.S vaccine versus placebo. Receptors were obtained from a person between 18 and 59 years old who received the Ad26.COV2.S COVID-19 vaccine or a placebo.

This chain uses TRBV4-2 with TRBJ2-1; 8 bases map to TRBD1. V gave up 0 bases and J gave up 2 bases; unmatched junction bases: 0. Germline CDR1 is LGHNA and CDR2 is YNFKEQ. The CDR3 is made up of 15 amino acids. CDR3 protein: CASSQEQGAYNEQFF. The CDR3 region has the DNA TGTGCCAGCAGCCAAGAACAGGGGGCCTACAATGAGCAGTTCTTC.

V and J are TRBV18 and TRBJ1-5, with TRBD1 identical over 7 bases. V shed 4 bases, J shed 1 base, and the junction held 4 bases outside the gene matches. The length of the CDR3 is 15 residues. CDR1 KGHSH and CDR2 LQKENI come from the germline V gene. The CDR3 sequence is CASSQTGMSNQPQHF. In DNA form, the CDR3 reads TGTGCCAGCTCACAGACAGGGATGAGCAATCAGCCCCAGCATTTT.

This chain connects TRBV9 to TRBJ1-6; D gene unclear. The germline CDR1 and CDR2 sequences are SGDLS and YYNGEE. There are 15 residues in the CDR3. The ends were cut back, 0 bases at V and 7 bases at J, with 11 bases in the middle. The CDR3 coding sequence is TGTGCCAGCAGCGTAGGTCCGATCGAAAATTCACCCCTCCACTTT. Its translation is CASSVGPIENSPLHF.

The V and J genes are TRBV12-3 or TRBV12-4 and TRBJ2-1, with TRBD1 identical over 7 bases. Losses at the gene ends were 6 bases for V and 6 bases for J; bases not matched to a gene: 5. CDR3 size: 13 residues. The CDR3 protein is CASRIDRVNEQFF. CDR3 bases: TGTGCCAGCAGAATCGACAGGGTCAATGAGCAGTTCTTC.

The gene calls are TRBV7-9 and TRBJ1-4, with unresolved D. Trimming took 1 base from V and 3 from J, leaving 9 bases between them. Germline CDR1 SEHNR, CDR2 FQNEAQ (reference sequence). CDR3 length: 15 residues. The CDR3 is CASSLGSGANEKLFF. In DNA form, the CDR3 reads TGTGCCAGCAGCTTAGGATCGGGAGCTAATGAAAAACTGTTTTTT.

The genes are TRBV19 and TRBJ2-1, with D maybe TRBD2 (7 bases). The V gene lost 2 bases and the J gene lost 8 bases, with 16 bases spanning the gap. CDR1 LNHDA and CDR2 SQIVND come from the germline V gene (reference sequence). This CDR3 has 15 residues. The CDR3 DNA reads TGTGCCAGTAGTATAAGGGCGGGGGCGTGGGATGAGCAGTTCTTC. It translates to CASSIRAGAWDEQFF. Using reference TRBV19 and TRBJ2-1 for the parts outside the CDR3, the full variable domain is DGGITQSPKYLFRKEGQNVTLSCEQNLNHDAMYWYRQDPGQGLRLIYYSQIVNDFQKGDIAEGYSVSREKKESFPLTVTSAQKNPTAFYLCASSIRAGAWDEQFFGPGTRLTVL.

The chain has TRBV7-2 and TRBJ2-1; D assignment may be TRBD1 or TRBD2 (5 bases each). The CDR3 sequence is 11 residues long. Germline V gene lookup returns CDR1 SGHTA and CDR2 FQGNSA. The ends were cut back, 4 bases at V and 13 bases at J, with 11 bases in the middle. This chain's CDR3 is CASSSGTVQFF. In nucleotides, the CDR3 is TGTGCCAGCAGCTCCGGGACCGTTCAGTTCTTC.

The J gene is TRBJ2-1, the V gene TRBV27, with D possibly being TRBD1 (5 bases). Trimming took 5 bases from V and 1 from J, leaving 15 bases between them. The germline V gene encodes CDR1 MNHEY and CDR2 SMNVEV (reference sequence). The CDR3 runs 16 residues. The DNA of the CDR3 is TGTGCCAGCAGTCCCCAGGGATTAGGGTCCTACAATGAGCAGTTCTTC. Its translation: CASSPQGLGSYNEQFF.

J is TRBJ1-1 and V is TRBV21-1; the DNA was not compared with TRBD1, the D call given in the table. TRBV21-1 is a documented pseudogene. The CDR3 length is 18 residues. The CDR3 loop reads CASSSSLRDRGRDTEAFF. In DNA form, the CDR3 reads TGTGCCAGCAGCTCTTCTCTCCGGGACAGGGGAAGGGACACTGAAGCTTTCTTT.

The V gene is TRBV9, the J gene TRBJ2-1; D call uncertain. The germline V gene has CDR1 SGDLS and CDR2 YYNGEE. The ends were cut back, 0 bases at V and 0 bases at J, with 7 bases in the middle. The CDR3 is 15 residues long. CDR3 coding DNA: TGTGCCAGCAGCGTAGGCGTCGACTCCTACAATGAGCAGTTCTTC. The encoded protein is CASSVGVDSYNEQFF.

This sequence joins TRBV2 and TRBJ1-1; no definite D call. The CDR3 consists of 11 residues. Germline CDR1 reads SNHLY; CDR2 reads FYNNEI. The ends were cut back, 4 bases at V and 8 bases at J, with 8 bases in the middle. The CDR3: CASSVEVEAFF. In DNA, the CDR3 is TGTGCCAGCAGTGTAGAAGTAGAAGCTTTCTTT.

The J gene is TRBJ2-3, the V gene TRBV9, with 8 bases aligning to TRBD2. Losses at the gene ends were 4 bases for V and 0 bases for J; bases not matched to a gene: 7. This CDR3 spans 16 amino acids. Germline V CDR1 and CDR2: SGDLS, YYNGEE. CDR3: CASSFTSGFSTDTQYF. In DNA, the CDR3 is TGTGCCAGCAGCTTTACTAGCGGTTTTAGCACAGATACGCAGTATTTT.

The rearrangement joins TRBV4-2 to TRBJ1-3; 8 bases fit TRBD1. V was pared by 3 bases and J by 2 bases, with 6 bases of the junction left unmatched. Germline loops: CDR1 LGHNA, CDR2 YNFKEQ. The CDR3 length is 16 residues. CDR3 sequence (DNA): TGTGCCAGCAGCCACTCGGTACAGGGGGCTGGAAACACCATATATTTT. This codes for CASSHSVQGAGNTIYF.

V gene TRBV6-5 combines with J gene TRBJ1-5; maybe TRBD1 (6 bases). The germline V gene encodes CDR1 MNHEY and CDR2 SVGAGI. Trimming took off 6 bases at V and 3 bases at J, with 12 bases between the two ends. The CDR3 runs 14 residues. In DNA form, the CDR3 reads TGTGCCAGCAGCCTACAGGGTAACAATCAGCCCCAGCATTTT. Amino acids: CASSLQGNNQPQHF.

This sequence joins TRBV9 and TRBJ1-2, with D perhaps TRBD1 (6 bases). The germline V gene has CDR1 SGDLS and CDR2 YYNGEE. Trimming stripped 2 bases from V and 0 bases from J, with 20 bases between. The CDR3 loop spans 18 amino acids. The CDR3 nucleotides are TGTGCCAGCAGCGTCTATCCGGGACAAACTGGGACTAACTATGGCTACACCTTC. As protein: CASSVYPGQTGTNYGYTF. Full variable domain (remainder filled in from reference TRBV9 and TRBJ1-2): DSGVTQTPKHLITATGQRVTLRCSPRSGDLSVYWYQQSLDQGLQFLIQYYNGEERAKGNILERFSAQQFPDLHSELNLSSLELGDSALYFCASSVYPGQTGTNYGYTFGSGTRLTVV.

The chain couples TRBV3-1 (or the pseudogene TRBV3-2) to TRBJ2-3; tentatively, D is TRBD1 (6 bases). Germline-derived CDR1 and CDR2 are LGHDT and YNNKEL (reference sequence). The CDR3 runs 16 residues. V was pared by 4 bases and J by 5 bases, with 19 bases between. In DNA form, the CDR3 reads TGTGCCAGCAGCCGAGGGGGACCCCTTACGATAGATACGCAGTATTTT. Protein product: CASSRGGPLTIDTQYF.

The chain joins TRBV15 to TRBJ2-1, with D uncertain. Trimming stripped 1 base from V and 0 bases from J, with 19 bases between. The CDR3 is made up of 19 amino acids. The germline V gene encodes CDR1 LNHNV and CDR2 YYDKDF (reference sequence). The CDR3 DNA sequence: TGTGCCACCAGCAGAGTTAAAAATTCTGCCCAGTACTCCTACAATGAGCAGTTCTTC. This gives the protein CATSRVKNSAQYSYNEQFF.

The chain uses TRBV7-9 and TRBJ1-2; D uncertain. CDR3 length: 14 residues. CDR1 is SEHNR and CDR2 is FQNEAQ in the germline V gene (reference sequence). Trimming took off 3 bases at V and 13 bases at J, with 21 bases between the two ends. CDR3 sequence (DNA): TGTGCCAGCAGCTTTCTGGGAAATGGGGTTAAGCTCACCTTC. Translation: CASSFLGNGVKLTF.

This chain connects TRBV2 to TRBJ2-1; 12 bases map to TRBD2. The J segment lost 7 bases and the V segment lost 4 bases, leaving 5 bases of the junction unmatched. CDR3 length: 15 residues. Germline V gene data show CDR1 as SNHLY and CDR2 as FYNNEI. In nucleotides, the CDR3 is TGTGCCAGCAGTGCCCAGCTAGCGGGGGGGAATGAGCAGTTCTTC. It encodes CASSAQLAGGNEQFF.

This rearrangement joins TRBV6-5 to TRBJ2-1; D not resolved. There are 12 residues in the CDR3. Trimming removed 5 bases at V and 4 bases at J, with 6 bases between. Germline V gives CDR1 MNHEY, CDR2 SVGAGI. CDR3 residues: CASSPRYNEQFF. Written as DNA, the CDR3 is TGTGCCAGCAGTCCAAGATACAATGAGCAGTTCTTC.

This clone was seen just once. This chain uses TRBV3-1 (or the pseudogene TRBV3-2) with TRBJ1-2; D not certain. There are 17 residues in the CDR3. CDR1 and CDR2 from the germline V gene are LGHDT and YNNKEL (reference sequence). V lost 4 bases, J lost 0 bases, and 18 bases lay in between. CDR3 residues: CASSPVILEESNYGYTF. The DNA of the CDR3 is TGTGCCAGCAGCCCGGTTATTTTAGAGGAGTCTAACTATGGCTACACCTTC.